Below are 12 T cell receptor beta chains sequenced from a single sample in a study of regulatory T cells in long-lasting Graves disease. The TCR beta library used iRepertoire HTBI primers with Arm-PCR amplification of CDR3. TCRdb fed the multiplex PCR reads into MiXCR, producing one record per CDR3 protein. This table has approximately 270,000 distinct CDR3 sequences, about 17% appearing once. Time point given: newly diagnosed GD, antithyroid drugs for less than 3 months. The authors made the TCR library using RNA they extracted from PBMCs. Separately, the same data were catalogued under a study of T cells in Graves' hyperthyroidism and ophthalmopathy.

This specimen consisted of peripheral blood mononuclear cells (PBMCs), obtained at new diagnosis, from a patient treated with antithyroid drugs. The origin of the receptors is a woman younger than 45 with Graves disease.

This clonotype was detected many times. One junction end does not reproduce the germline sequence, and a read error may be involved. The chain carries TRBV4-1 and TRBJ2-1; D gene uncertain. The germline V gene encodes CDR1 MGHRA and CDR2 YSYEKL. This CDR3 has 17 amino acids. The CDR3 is CASSQDRGLSAYNEQFF. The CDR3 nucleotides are TGTGCCAGCAGCCAAGACCGAGGCCTAAGTGCCTACAATGAGCAGTTCTTC.

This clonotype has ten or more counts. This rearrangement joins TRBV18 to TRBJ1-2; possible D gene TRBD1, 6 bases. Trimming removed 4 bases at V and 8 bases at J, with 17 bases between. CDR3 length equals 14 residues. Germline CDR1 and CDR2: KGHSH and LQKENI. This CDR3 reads CASSHVQTRGGYTF. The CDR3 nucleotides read TGTGCCAGCTCACACGTACAGACCAGGGGAGGCTACACCTTC.

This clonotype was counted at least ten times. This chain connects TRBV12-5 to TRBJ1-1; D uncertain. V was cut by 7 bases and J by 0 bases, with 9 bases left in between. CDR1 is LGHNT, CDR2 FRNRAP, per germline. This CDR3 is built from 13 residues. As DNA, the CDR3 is TGTGCTAGTGTGGCAGGAATGAACACTGAAGCTTTCTTT. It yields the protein CASVAGMNTEAFF.

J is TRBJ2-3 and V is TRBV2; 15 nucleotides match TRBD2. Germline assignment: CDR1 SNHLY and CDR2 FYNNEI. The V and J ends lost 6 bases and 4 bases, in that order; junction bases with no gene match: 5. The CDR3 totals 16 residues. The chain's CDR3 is CASRDGTSGGPDTQYF. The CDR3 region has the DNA TGTGCCAGCAGAGACGGGACTAGCGGGGGGCCAGATACGCAGTATTTT.

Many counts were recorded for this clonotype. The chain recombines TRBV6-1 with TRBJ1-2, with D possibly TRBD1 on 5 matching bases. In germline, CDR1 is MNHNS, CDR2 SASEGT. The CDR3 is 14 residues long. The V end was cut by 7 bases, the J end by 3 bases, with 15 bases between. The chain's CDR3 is CASKRDGPYYGYTF. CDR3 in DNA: TGTGCCAGCAAACGGGACGGTCCTTACTATGGCTACACCTTC.

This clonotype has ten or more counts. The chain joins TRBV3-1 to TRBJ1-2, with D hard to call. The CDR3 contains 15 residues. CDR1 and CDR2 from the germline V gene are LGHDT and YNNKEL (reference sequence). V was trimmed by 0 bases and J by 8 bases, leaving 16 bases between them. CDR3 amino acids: CASSQDGPGTGGYTF. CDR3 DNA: TGTGCCAGCAGCCAAGATGGGCCGGGCACTGGCGGCTACACCTTC.

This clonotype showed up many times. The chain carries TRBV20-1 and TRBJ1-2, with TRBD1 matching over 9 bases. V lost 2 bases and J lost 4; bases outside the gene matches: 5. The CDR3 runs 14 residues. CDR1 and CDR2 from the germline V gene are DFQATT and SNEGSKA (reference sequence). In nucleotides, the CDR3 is TGCAGTGCTAGATGGGACAGGGACCTCTATGGCTACACCTTC. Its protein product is CSARWDRDLYGYTF.

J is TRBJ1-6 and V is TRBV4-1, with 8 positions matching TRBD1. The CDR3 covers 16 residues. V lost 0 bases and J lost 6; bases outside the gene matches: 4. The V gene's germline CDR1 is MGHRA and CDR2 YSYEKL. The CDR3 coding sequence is TGCGCCAGCAGCCAAGATCGGACAGGGAGTAATTCACCCCTCCACTTT. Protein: CASSQDRTGSNSPLHF.

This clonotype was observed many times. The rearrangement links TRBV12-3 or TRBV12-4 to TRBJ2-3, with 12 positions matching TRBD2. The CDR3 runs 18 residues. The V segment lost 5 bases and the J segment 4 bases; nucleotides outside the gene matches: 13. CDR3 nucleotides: TGTGCCAGCAGTAGTCTAGCGGGGGGGCAGTCATGGTCAGATACGCAGTATTTT. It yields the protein CASSSLAGGQSWSDTQYF.

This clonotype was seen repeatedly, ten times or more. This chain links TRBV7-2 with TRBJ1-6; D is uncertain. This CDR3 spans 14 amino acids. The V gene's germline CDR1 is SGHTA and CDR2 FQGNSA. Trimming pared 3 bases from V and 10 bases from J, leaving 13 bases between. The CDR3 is CASSLGGDGSPLHF. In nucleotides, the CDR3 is TGTGCCAGCAGCTTGGGCGGCGATGGGTCACCCCTCCACTTT.

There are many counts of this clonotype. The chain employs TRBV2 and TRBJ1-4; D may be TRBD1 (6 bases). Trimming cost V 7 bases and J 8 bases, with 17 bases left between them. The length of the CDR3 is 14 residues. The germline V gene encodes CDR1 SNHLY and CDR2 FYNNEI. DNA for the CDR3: TGTGCCAGCACCAGGACAGCGAAGGTCGAAAAACTGTTTTTT. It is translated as CASTRTAKVEKLFF. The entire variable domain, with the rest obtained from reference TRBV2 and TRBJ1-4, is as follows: EPEVTQTPSHQVTQMGQEVILRCVPISNHLYFYWYRQILGQKVEFLVSFYNNEISEKSEIFDDQFSVERPDGSNFTLKIRSTKLEDSAMYFCASTRTAKVEKLFFGSGTQLSVL.

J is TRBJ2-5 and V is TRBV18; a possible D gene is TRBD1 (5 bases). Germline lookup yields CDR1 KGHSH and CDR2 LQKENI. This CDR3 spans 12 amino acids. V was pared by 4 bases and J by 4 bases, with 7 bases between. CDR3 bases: TGTGCCAGCTCACTGCAGGGAGAGACCCAGTACTTC. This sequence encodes CASSLQGETQYF.